This T cell receptor (beta chain) was profiled in a study of blood T cell repertoires in COVID-19. CDR1 is SNHLY, CDR2 FYNNEI, per germline. The V end was cut by 5 bases, the J end by 0 bases, with 11 bases between. The CDR3 totals 15 residues. Clones were read by immunoSEQ multiplex PCR, and TCRdb kept only the in-frame ones, dropping some. The repertoire has about 240,000 clones, about 81% of them found once; the top ten carry over 10%. This rearrangement joins TRBV2 to TRBJ1-3; D gene ambiguous. The specimen sequenced was peripheral blood. The source is an older woman with active or convalescent COVID-19. In DNA, the CDR3 is TGTGCCAGCAGTCAGGACTCCCACTCTGGAAACACCATATATTTT. It codes for CASSQDSHSGNTIYF.